The 18 T cell receptor beta chains listed next were all sequenced from one sample in a study of cytomegalovirus exposure and HLA in healthy donors. 13 Jbeta primers and 60 Vbeta primers were used for the PCR. Generated by immunoSEQ multiplex PCR, the TCRdb table keeps only in-frame clones and is missing some. The data show 150,000 to 200,000 clones, approximately 84% seen once. Sequenced: PBMCs. The receptors stem from a man younger than 30 in good health and CMV-seropositive.

This chain links TRBV4-3 with TRBJ1-4; 12 positions match TRBD1. CDR3 length: 18 amino acids. Trimming took 4 bases from V and 8 from J; bases not matched to a gene: 14. Germline CDR1 reads LGHNA; CDR2 reads YSLEER. In DNA, the CDR3 is TGCGCCAGCAGCCCCTCTCTGGGACAGGGGGCTGTTAGGGAAAAACTGTTTTTT. As protein: CASSPSLGQGAVREKLFF.

This clone has only one observation. The chain couples TRBV9 to TRBJ1-4; no firm D call. CDR1 is SGDLS and CDR2 is YYNGEE in the germline V gene. This CDR3 is built from 13 residues. V was pared by 0 bases and J by 7 bases, with 7 bases between. CDR3 bases: TGTGCCAGCAGCGTAGGTGTGAGTGAAAAACTGTTTTTT. Protein product: CASSVGVSEKLFF.

This chain uses TRBV11-2 with TRBJ2-5; 15 nucleotides align to TRBD2. CDR1 and CDR2 (germline): SGHAT, FQNNGV. V lost 5 bases to trimming and J lost 0 bases; unmatched junction nucleotides: 7. CDR3 length equals 18 residues. CDR3 loop: CASSPRTSGGVYQETQYF. In DNA, the CDR3 is TGTGCCAGCAGCCCCCGGACTAGCGGGGGGGTGTACCAAGAGACCCAGTACTTC.

The chain links TRBV6-5 to TRBJ2-2, with TRBD1 matching 8 bases. The CDR3 has 16 amino acids. V was clipped by 0 bases and J by 3 bases; unmatched bases: 3. Germline V gene sequence: CDR1 MNHEY, CDR2 SVGAGI. CDR3 loop: CASSYSAGGDTGELFF. The CDR3, as DNA: TGTGCCAGCAGTTACTCGGCAGGGGGCGACACCGGGGAGCTGTTTTTT.

The rearrangement joins TRBV4-3 to TRBJ2-7; 10 nucleotides align to TRBD2. The CDR3 consists of 17 residues. V shed 0 bases, J shed 3 bases, and the junction held 8 bases outside the gene matches. Germline CDR1 and CDR2: LGHNA and YSLEER. The CDR3 loop reads CASSQEYLSGGLYEQYF. In DNA, the CDR3 is TGCGCCAGCAGCCAAGAATATCTTAGCGGGGGGCTCTACGAGCAGTACTTC.

Remarks on this clone: One end of the junction varies from germline; a read error may be responsible. This chain links TRBV6-1 with TRBJ2-7, with D perhaps matching TRBD2 (6 bases). Per the germline V gene, CDR1 is MNHNS and CDR2 is SASEGT. There are 11 residues in the CDR3. The CDR3, as DNA: TGTGCCAGCAGTGAAGCTCGCGGGGCTTCCTTC. Protein product: CASSEARGASF.

CDR3 loop: CASAVTGNQPQHF. In DNA form, the CDR3 reads TGTGCCAGCGCTGTTACAGGCAATCAGCCCCAGCATTTT. The chain combines TRBV6-5 with TRBJ1-5, with D hard to call. Germline assignment: CDR1 MNHEY and CDR2 SVGAGI. The length of the CDR3 is 13 residues. Trimming shortened V by 8 bases and J by 2 bases, and 10 bases separated the two germline ends.

This sequence joins TRBV6-6 and TRBJ2-7; TRBD1 might be the D (6 bases). V gave up 2 bases and J gave up 4 bases, with 12 bases separating them. Germline CDR1 MNHNY, CDR2 SVGAGI (reference sequence). There are 14 residues in the CDR3. The CDR3 sequence: CASSYTGQLYEQYF. The CDR3 bases are TGTGCCAGCAGTTACACCGGACAGTTATACGAGCAGTACTTC.

The chain carries TRBV7-9 and TRBJ2-4, with unresolved D. The V end lost 7 bases, the J end lost 1 base, and 14 bases lay between the germline ends. The CDR3 has 15 amino acids. CDR1 and CDR2 from the germline V gene are SEHNR and FQNEAQ (reference sequence). The CDR3 sequence: CASTDEVSAKNIQYF. The CDR3, as DNA: TGTGCCAGCACCGATGAAGTGAGTGCCAAAAACATTCAGTACTTC.

The chain joins TRBV19 to TRBJ1-1; D possibly corresponds to TRBD1 (6 bases). The CDR3 extends over 17 amino acids. V lost 6 bases and J lost 0, with 20 bases in between. Germline CDR1 reads LNHDA; CDR2 reads SQIVND (reference sequence). CDR3 sequence reads: CASRTDGAGAMNTEAFF. As DNA, the CDR3 is TGTGCCAGTAGGACGGATGGGGCAGGGGCAATGAACACTGAAGCTTTCTTT.

The chain employs TRBV6-1 and TRBJ2-7; maybe TRBD1 (5 bases). This CDR3 is 13 amino acids long. V was shortened by 6 bases and J by 2 bases, with 11 bases between the two germline ends. The germline V gene encodes CDR1 MNHNS and CDR2 SASEGT. CDR3: CASSARETYEQYF. The CDR3 DNA is TGTGCCAGCAGCGCCAGGGAAACCTACGAGCAGTACTTC.

The chain recombines TRBV6-1 with TRBJ1-4, with D perhaps TRBD1 (5 bases). The V end lost 10 bases, the J end lost 8 bases, and 23 bases lay between the germline ends. The germline V gene has CDR1 MNHNS and CDR2 SASEGT. This CDR3 is built from 15 residues. In DNA form, the CDR3 reads TGTGCCACTTTGATTCTACCCAGGGCGGGGGAAAAACTGTTTTTT. Protein sequence: CATLILPRAGEKLFF.

The chain carries TRBV2 and TRBJ1-2; 8 nucleotides match TRBD1. The V gene's germline CDR1 is SNHLY and CDR2 FYNNEI. V was pared by 7 bases and J by 5 bases, with 3 bases of the junction left unmatched. The CDR3 consists of 12 residues. CDR3 region: CASTGQGYGYTF. The DNA for the CDR3 is TGTGCCAGCACCGGACAGGGTTATGGCTACACCTTC.

The chain's CDR3 is CASSLDRGFGETQYF. In nucleotides, the CDR3 is TGTGCCAGCAGCTTAGACAGGGGTTTCGGAGAGACCCAGTACTTC. This chain joins TRBV7-6 and TRBJ2-5; 7 nucleotides agree with TRBD1. Per the germline V gene, CDR1 is SGHVS and CDR2 is FNYEAQ. There are 15 residues in the CDR3. The V segment lost 1 base and the J segment 4 bases; nucleotides outside the gene matches: 6.

This clone was seen a few times. This chain uses TRBV5-1 with TRBJ2-1; TRBD2 agrees at 8 bases. The CDR3 totals 15 residues. The V and J ends lost 3 bases and 2 bases, in that order; junction bases with no gene match: 4. Germline-derived CDR1 and CDR2 are SGHRS and YFSETQ. The CDR3 DNA reads TGCGCCAGCAGCTGGACGGGGGGGACCTACAATGAGCAGTTCTTC. Translated: CASSWTGGTYNEQFF.

The chain employs TRBV7-9 and TRBJ2-3; D is perhaps TRBD2 (6 bases). V dropped 1 base and J dropped 3 bases, with 11 bases sitting between them. The length of the CDR3 is 15 residues. Germline V gene data show CDR1 as SEHNR and CDR2 as FQNEAQ (reference sequence). As DNA, the CDR3 is TGTGCCAGCAGCTTAGTTTCGGGAGAGACAGATACGCAGTATTTT. As protein: CASSLVSGETDTQYF. The full variable domain, rest sourced from reference TRBV7-9 and TRBJ2-3, is DTGVSQNPRHKITKRGQNVTFRCDPISEHNRLYWYRQTLGQGPEFLTYFQNEAQLEKSRLLSDRFSAERPKGSFSTLEIQRTEQGDSAMYLCASSLVSGETDTQYFGPGTRLTVL.

This chain connects TRBV30 to TRBJ1-1, with TRBD1 matching 8 bases. J lost 5 bases, V lost 3 bases, and 5 bases had no gene match. The CDR3 consists of 13 residues. Germline CDR1 is GTSNPN and CDR2 is SVGIG (reference sequence). The CDR3 loop reads CAWRTTGDTEAFF. As DNA, the CDR3 is TGTGCCTGGAGGACGACAGGGGATACTGAAGCTTTCTTT.

Details on this clone: The same CDR3 arises from other DNA sequences in this sample as well. V and J are TRBV5-1 and TRBJ2-1, with a weak D call TRBD2 (5 bases). CDR3 length: 14 amino acids. Trimming shortened V by 2 bases and J by 2 bases, and 8 bases separated the two germline ends. CDR1 is SGHRS, CDR2 YFSETQ, per germline. The CDR3 region has the DNA TGCGCCAGCAGCTTAGCCGGGACCTACAATGAGCAGTTCTTC. Translated: CASSLAGTYNEQFF.